This TCR beta chain was documented in a study of memory CD4+ T cells and cytomegalovirus serostatus. Background on the study: Healthy Belgian adult donors included several CMV-positive and some 24 CMV-negative people. Whole-study results and caveats: The CMV-associated TCR signature appears largely within the CD4+ memory repertoire.

Original handling: After removing out-of-frame reads, around 2,000,000 distinct TCRbeta sequences remained. Sequencing was performed with immunoSEQ multiplex PCR; in TCRdb, only in-frame clones are kept and a portion is missing. That table supplies the V and J calls and clone size; D and trimming were determined from the DNA. The sample consists of some 59,000 clones, around 83% of them appearing once. Single viable CD3+CD4+CD8-CD45RO+ cells were sorted as the memory CD4+ T cells. V dropped 0 bases and J dropped 4; count of bases not matched to a gene: 10. CDR3 length: 17 residues. The germline V gene has CDR1 SGHRS and CDR2 YFSETQ. Comment on this clone: Its specificity is not known.

The receptor comes from an adult in good health and CMV-seronegative. Sequencing was done on a sample of memory CD4+ T cells from blood. This chain connects TRBV5-1 to TRBJ1-1; 9 bases agree with TRBD1. The CDR3 sequence is CASSLENRGLGGTEAFF. CDR3 coding DNA: TGCGCCAGCAGCTTGGAGAACAGGGGGCTGGGTGGCACTGAAGCTTTCTTT.